This T cell receptor beta chain originates from a study of liver allograft versus peripheral blood T cells. Study details: The authors compared T cell receptor repertoires in transplanted livers with recipients' peripheral blood repertoires. Study-wide points: Differences were reported between the T cell receptor repertoires inside liver allografts and those that were detected in peripheral blood.

TCRdb re-analysed the reads in MiXCR, keeping a single row per CDR3 protein. The sample holds fewer than 11,000 distinct CDR3 sequences, about 20% seen once. This clonotype turned up a few times. Its cognate antigen is unknown. V lost 4 bases and J lost 7, with 17 bases in between. CDR3 length equals 14 residues. Germline assignment: CDR1 LNHDA and CDR2 SQIVND (reference sequence). The sequence came from a human patient who had a liver transplant. Some of the T cells might come from the graft donor. This chain joins TRBV19 and TRBJ2-7; the D gene is possibly TRBD2 (6 bases). The CDR3: CASSNGAVEGEQYF. The CDR3 region has the DNA TGTGCCAGTAGTAACGGGGCGGTGGAGGGTGAGCAGTACTTC.